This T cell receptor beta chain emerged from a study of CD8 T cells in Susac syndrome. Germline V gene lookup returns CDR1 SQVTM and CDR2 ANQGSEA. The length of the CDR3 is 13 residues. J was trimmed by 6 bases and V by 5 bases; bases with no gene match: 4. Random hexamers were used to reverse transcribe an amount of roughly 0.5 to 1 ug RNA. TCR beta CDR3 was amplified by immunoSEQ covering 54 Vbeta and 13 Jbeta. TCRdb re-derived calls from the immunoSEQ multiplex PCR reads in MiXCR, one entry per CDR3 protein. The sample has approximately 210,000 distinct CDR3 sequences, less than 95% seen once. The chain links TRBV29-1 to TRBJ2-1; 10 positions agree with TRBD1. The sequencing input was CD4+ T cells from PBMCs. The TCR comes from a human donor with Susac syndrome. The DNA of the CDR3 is TGCAGCGTTTCCGGGACAGGGGCCAATGAGCAGTTCTTC. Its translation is CSVSGTGANEQFF.